A selection of T cell receptor beta chains follows, all from one sample in a study of identical twins. One entry per CDR3 protein, called by TCRdb with MiXCR from the 5' RACE reads. The sample has 1.5 million to 2 million distinct CDR3 sequences; more than 30% are singletons. Material for sequencing was cord blood. All receptors come from a newborn girl in good health. The CDR3 runs from the conserved cysteine through the conserved F or W. Each record gives: J gene, V gene, CDR3 protein.

>TRBJ2-3|TRBV6-5
CASSFRPGTYTSTDAQYF
>TRBJ1-6|TRBV20-1
CSASESEYSPLHF
>TRBJ2-7|TRBV28
CASSLGGGGPSPQYF
>TRBJ1-5|TRBV28
CASSLSDSQGYNQPHHF
>TRBJ1-2|TRBV10-3
CAISGRTNYGYTF
>TRBJ2-7|TRBV20-1
CSARDTGTGGYEQYF
>TRBJ2-4|TRBV20-1
CSARDRVWAAKNIQYF
>TRBJ2-7|TRBV3-1
CASSQSPGQNYEQYF
>TRBJ2-5|TRBV20-1
CSADSGSQETQYF
>TRBJ2-1|TRBV20-1
CSANRRPNSYNEQFF
>TRBJ2-7|TRBV15
CATSRDGALYRDRSYEQYF
>TRBJ1-3|TRBV20-1
CSARRGSSSGNTIYF
>TRBJ1-1|TRBV7-8
CASSLVDFDTGDTEAFF
>TRBJ2-7|TRBV27
CASSLGLAGGIIYNEQYF
>TRBJ1-4|TRBV7-2
CASSLEFTRGKLFF
>NA|TRBV27
CASSHGIGQFLYEQYF
>TRBJ2-4|TRBV20-1
CSAREATGYLIQYF
>TRBJ2-1|TRBV20-1
CSAMLQNEQFF
>TRBJ2-5|TRBV28
CASSLWDGEETQYF
>TRBJ1-2|TRBV20-1
CSAKDKGARGYTF
>TRBJ2-1|TRBV5-1
CAGSLGDHNEQFF
>TRBJ1-5|TRBV29-1
CSVRQGGNQPQHF
>TRBJ2-5|TRBV6-1
CASSASGLAGVGNEQYF
>NA|TRBV28
CASSITGISFQETQFF